Presented here are 17 T cell receptor beta chains from one specimen sequenced in a study of CD8 T cells in Susac syndrome. After extraction with the RNeasy kit, about 0.45 to 1 ug of the RNA was reverse transcribed using random hexamers. TCRdb reanalysed the immunoSEQ multiplex PCR reads using MiXCR and keeps one entry per CDR3 protein. The repertoire holds tens of thousands of distinct CDR3 sequences, with roughly 93% as singletons. The material sequenced was CD8+ T cells from PBMCs. The source of these receptors is a human donor in good health.

V is TRBV28 and J is TRBJ2-7, with TRBD1 matching 7 bases. With V trimmed by 5 bases and J by 3 bases, 10 bases remained unmatched. The CDR3 runs 15 residues. Germline CDR1 MDHEN, CDR2 SYDVKM. CDR3 in amino acids: CASSPRQGSGYEQYV. The CDR3 coding sequence is TGTGCCAGCAGTCCCCGACAGGGATCGGGCTACGAGCAGTACGTC.

This chain links TRBV5-1 with TRBJ1-2; tentatively, D is TRBD1 (6 bases). Germline-derived CDR1 and CDR2 are SGHRS and YFSETQ. V lost 0 bases to trimming and J lost 2 bases, with 14 bases between them. The CDR3 is 16 residues long. The CDR3 DNA is TGCGCCAGCAGCTTGGATACAGGGTCGCGGAACTATGGCTACACCTTC. Translating it yields CASSLDTGSRNYGYTF.

The CDR3 reads CASSPDPGTTPNQPQHF. CDR3 coding DNA: TGTGCCAGCTCACCAGACCCCGGGACGACCCCCAATCAGCCCCAGCATTTT. The chain is built from TRBV18 and TRBJ1-5; D is perhaps TRBD1 (5 bases). CDR1 and CDR2 (germline): KGHSH, LQKENI. V lost 2 bases, J lost 3 bases, and 17 bases lay in between. CDR3 size: 17 residues.

The rearrangement links TRBV27 to TRBJ1-5, with a tentative D call TRBD1 (6 bases). Trimming took 6 bases from V and 7 from J, leaving 13 bases between them. The CDR3 totals 13 residues. Looked up from germline, CDR1 is MNHEY and CDR2 is SMNVEV (reference sequence). The CDR3 loop reads CASSGGGMQPQHF. In DNA form, the CDR3 reads TGTGCCAGCAGCGGCGGGGGCATGCAGCCCCAGCATTTT.

The rearrangement joins TRBV7-8 to TRBJ2-7, with D maybe TRBD1 (5 bases). Germline-derived CDR1 and CDR2 are SGHVS and FQNEAQ. V was shortened by 4 bases and J by 4 bases, with 14 bases between the two germline ends. The CDR3 is 14 amino acids. The CDR3 is CASSWVGRGYEQYV. As DNA, the CDR3 is TGTGCCAGCAGCTGGGTGGGGCGTGGGTACGAGCAGTACGTC.

In its sample, this clonotype was seen once. CDR3 nucleotide sequence: TGTGCCACCCCTTGGGGGGCTTCCTACGATAGCAATCAGCCCCAGCATTTT. Amino acids: CATPWGASYDSNQPQHF. The chain carries TRBV6-1 and TRBJ1-5; perhaps TRBD1 as D (6 bases). The CDR3 is 17 residues long. Trimming stripped 10 bases from V and 0 bases from J, with 22 bases between. The germline V gene has CDR1 MNHNS and CDR2 SASEGT.

This sequence joins TRBV4-1 and TRBJ2-3; 9 bases match TRBD2. Germline V gene data show CDR1 as MGHRA and CDR2 as YSYEKL. The CDR3 is 15 residues long. J was trimmed by 2 bases and V by 3 bases; bases with no gene match: 3. CDR3 coding DNA: TGCGCCAGCAGCCATTTAGCGGGGGACACAGATACGCAGTATTTT. The encoded protein is CASSHLAGDTDTQYF.

This chain uses TRBV12-3 or TRBV12-4 with TRBJ2-1; tentatively, D is TRBD1 (6 bases). CDR3 length: 13 amino acids. The germline V and J ends were trimmed by 5 bases and 6 bases, with 11 bases remaining between them. The CDR3 bases are TGTGCCAGCAGTCCCGGGACATTCAATGAGCAGTTCTTC. Encoded protein: CASSPGTFNEQFF.

The CDR3 bases are TGTGCCAGCAGTTTAGGCCCCATGGCGCGCGACACTGAAGCTTTCTTT. As protein: CASSLGPMARDTEAFF. The rearrangement links TRBV27 to TRBJ1-1; D unresolved. CDR1 is MNHEY, CDR2 SMNVEV, per germline (reference sequence). This CDR3 region has 16 residues. V was trimmed by 2 bases and J by 3 bases, leaving 16 bases between them.

This chain joins TRBV20-1 and TRBJ2-1, with a possible D match to TRBD2 (6 bases). The germline CDR1 and CDR2 sequences are DFQATT and SNEGSKA (reference sequence). The length of the CDR3 is 12 residues. DNA of the CDR3: TGCAGCGGGTCACTGGGGGGAGCCGAGCAGTTCTTC. Translating gives CSGSLGGAEQFF.

The genes are TRBV2 and TRBJ1-2; the D is unclear. The CDR3 has 16 amino acids. Trimming stripped 8 bases from V and 7 bases from J, with 26 bases between. Germline CDR1 reads SNHLY; CDR2 reads FYNNEI. CDR3 sequence (DNA): TGTGCCAGCCCTACGCGTGGATCTGACATGTTGTCTGGCTACACCTTC. It translates to CASPTRGSDMLSGYTF. The full variable domain, in which reference TRBV2 and TRBJ1-2 provide the parts outside the CDR3, is EPEVTQTPSHQVTQMGQEVILRCVPISNHLYFYWYRQILGQKVEFLVSFYNNEISEKSEIFDDQFSVERPDGSNFTLKIRSTKLEDSAMYFCASPTRGSDMLSGYTFGSGTRLTVV.

The V and J genes are TRBV6-5 and TRBJ2-5; 7 nucleotides align to TRBD2. The CDR3 is 15 residues long. CDR1 is MNHEY, CDR2 SVGAGI, per germline. Germline trimming cut 0 bases from V and 0 bases from J; bases unmatched to any gene: 1. The CDR3 DNA sequence: TGTGCCAGCAGTTACTCCAGCGGGGACCAAGAGACCCAGTACTTC. It codes for CASSYSSGDQETQYF.

V and J are TRBV15 and TRBJ2-5; no clear D gene. V was clipped by 3 bases and J by 5 bases, with 10 bases between them. The CDR3 contains 13 residues. Germline CDR1 reads LNHNV; CDR2 reads YYDKDF (reference sequence). The CDR3 nucleotides read TGTGCCACCAGCAGTAGGAACTACGAGACCCAGTACTTC. The encoded protein is CATSSRNYETQYF.

The gene calls are TRBV7-9 and TRBJ2-2, with D perhaps TRBD1 (5 bases). There are 11 residues in the CDR3. Trimming removed 7 bases from V and 13 bases from J, with 13 bases in between. CDR1 is SEHNR and CDR2 is FQNEAQ in the germline V gene (reference sequence). For the CDR3, the DNA is TGTGCCAGCACCCAGGGTCCAGGGCTGTTTTTT. It translates to CASTQGPGLFF.

The V and J genes are TRBV15 and TRBJ2-5; the D gene is possibly TRBD2 (6 bases). The CDR3 runs 14 residues. V lost 5 bases and J 1 base, leaving 11 bases between the germline ends. Germline loops: CDR1 LNHNV, CDR2 YYDKDF (reference sequence). The CDR3 reads CATSRRETQETQYF. DNA for the CDR3: TGTGCCACCAGCCGCCGGGAGACCCAAGAGACCCAGTACTTC.

This rearrangement joins TRBV29-1 to TRBJ2-7, with 7 bases matching TRBD1. V shed 6 bases and J 5 bases; nucleotides not matched to a gene: 13. Germline CDR1 is SQVTM and CDR2 is ANQGSEA. The CDR3 extends over 14 amino acids. The CDR3 nucleotides read TGCAGCGTCGGAAGGGCGACAGGGCGGGACGAGCAGTACTTC. Translated: CSVGRATGRDEQYF.

The J gene is TRBJ2-2, the V gene TRBV4-1; D call uncertain. The germline gives CDR1 MGHRA, CDR2 YSYEKL. This CDR3 comprises 18 residues. The ends were cut back, 1 base at V and 0 bases at J, with 15 bases in the middle. The CDR3 DNA reads TGCGCCAGCAGCCAAGTAAGAACCACCCGTTCGAACACCGGGGAGCTGTTTTTT. The encoded protein is CASSQVRTTRSNTGELFF.